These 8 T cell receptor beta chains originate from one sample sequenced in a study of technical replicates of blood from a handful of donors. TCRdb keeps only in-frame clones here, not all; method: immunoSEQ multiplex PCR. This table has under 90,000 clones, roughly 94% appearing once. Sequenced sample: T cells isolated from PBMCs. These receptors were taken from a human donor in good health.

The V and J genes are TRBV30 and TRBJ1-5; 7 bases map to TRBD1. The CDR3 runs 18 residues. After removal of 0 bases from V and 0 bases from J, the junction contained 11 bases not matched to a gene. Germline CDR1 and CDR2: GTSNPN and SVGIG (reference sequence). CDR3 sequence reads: CAWSVRGQRTYSNQPQHF. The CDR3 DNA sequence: TGTGCCTGGAGTGTACGGGGACAGAGAACGTATAGCAATCAGCCCCAGCATTTT.

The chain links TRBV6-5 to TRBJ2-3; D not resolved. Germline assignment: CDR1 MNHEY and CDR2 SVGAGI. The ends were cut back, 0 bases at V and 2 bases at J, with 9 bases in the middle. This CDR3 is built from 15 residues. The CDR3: CASSYSRSNTDTQYF. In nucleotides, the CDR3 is TGTGCCAGCAGTTACTCGAGGTCAAACACAGATACGCAGTATTTT.

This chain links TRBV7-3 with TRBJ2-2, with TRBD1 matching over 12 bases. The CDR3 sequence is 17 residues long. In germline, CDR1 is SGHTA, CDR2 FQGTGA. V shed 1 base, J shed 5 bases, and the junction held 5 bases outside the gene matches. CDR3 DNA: TGTGCCAGCAGCTTAAACTGGGACAGGGGGCGAACCGGGGAGCTGTTTTTT. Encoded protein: CASSLNWDRGRTGELFF. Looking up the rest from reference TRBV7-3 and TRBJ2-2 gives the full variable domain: GAGVSQTPSNKVTEKGKYVELRCDPISGHTALYWYRQSLGQGPEFLIYFQGTGAADDSGLPNDRFFAVRPEGSVSTLKIQRTERGDSAVYLCASSLNWDRGRTGELFFGEGSRLTVL.

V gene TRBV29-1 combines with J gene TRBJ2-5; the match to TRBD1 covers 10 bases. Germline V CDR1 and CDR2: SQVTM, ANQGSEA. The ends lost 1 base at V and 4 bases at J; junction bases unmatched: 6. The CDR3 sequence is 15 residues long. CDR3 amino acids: CSVEGGQGRRETQYF. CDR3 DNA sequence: TGCAGCGTTGAAGGGGGACAGGGGAGGCGAGAGACCCAGTACTTC.

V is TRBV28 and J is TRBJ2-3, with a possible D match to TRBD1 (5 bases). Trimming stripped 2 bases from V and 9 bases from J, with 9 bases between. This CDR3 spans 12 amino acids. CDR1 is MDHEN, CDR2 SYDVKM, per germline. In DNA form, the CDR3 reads TGTGCCAGCAGTTTAACTCAGGGAACGCAGTATTTT. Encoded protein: CASSLTQGTQYF.

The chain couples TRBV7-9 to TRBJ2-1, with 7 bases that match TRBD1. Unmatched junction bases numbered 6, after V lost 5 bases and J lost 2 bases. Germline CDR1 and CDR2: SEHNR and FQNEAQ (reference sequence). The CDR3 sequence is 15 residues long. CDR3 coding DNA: TGTGCCAGCAGCGATTGGGACAGTCCCTACAATGAGCAGTTCTTC. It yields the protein CASSDWDSPYNEQFF.

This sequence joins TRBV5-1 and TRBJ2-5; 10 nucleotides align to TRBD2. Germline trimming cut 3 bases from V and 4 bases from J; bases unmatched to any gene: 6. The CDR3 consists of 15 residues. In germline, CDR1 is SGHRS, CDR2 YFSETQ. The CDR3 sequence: CASSSGLAKLETQYF. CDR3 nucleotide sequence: TGCGCCAGCAGCTCGGGACTAGCGAAATTAGAGACCCAGTACTTC.

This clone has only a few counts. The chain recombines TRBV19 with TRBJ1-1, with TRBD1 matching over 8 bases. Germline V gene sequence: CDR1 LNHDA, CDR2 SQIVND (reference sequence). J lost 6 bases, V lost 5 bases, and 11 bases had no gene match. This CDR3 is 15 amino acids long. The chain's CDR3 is CASSRTGQGLPEAFF. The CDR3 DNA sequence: TGTGCCAGTAGTCGTACAGGACAGGGTCTCCCTGAAGCTTTCTTT.